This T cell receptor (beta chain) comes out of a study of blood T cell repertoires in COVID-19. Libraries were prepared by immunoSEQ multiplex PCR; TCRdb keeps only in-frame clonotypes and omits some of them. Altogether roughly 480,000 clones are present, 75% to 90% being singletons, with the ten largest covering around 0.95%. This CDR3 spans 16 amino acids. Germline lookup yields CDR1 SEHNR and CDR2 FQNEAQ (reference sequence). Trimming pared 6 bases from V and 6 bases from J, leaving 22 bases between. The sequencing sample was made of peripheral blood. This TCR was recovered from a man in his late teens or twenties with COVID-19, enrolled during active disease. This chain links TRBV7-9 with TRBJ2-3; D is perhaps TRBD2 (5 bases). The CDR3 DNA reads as TGTGCCAGCAGGAACACCGATAGAGGACTGAGGGATACGCAGTATTTT. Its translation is CASRNTDRGLRDTQYF. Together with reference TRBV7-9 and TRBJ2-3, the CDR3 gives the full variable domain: DTGVSQNPRHKITKRGQNVTFRCDPISEHNRLYWYRQTLGQGPEFLTYFQNEAQLEKSRLLSDRFSAERPKGSFSTLEIQRTEQGDSAMYLCASRNTDRGLRDTQYFGPGTRLTVL.